This TCR beta chain came from a study of shared clonotypes between healthy human individuals. Study-level points and caveats: Relative to clonotypes present in all four donors, those not shared had lower generation probabilities. Naive subsets typically showed greater estimated richness than memory subsets.

Germline loops: CDR1 SGHNT, CDR2 YYREEE (reference sequence). The CDR3 covers 12 residues. A single count supports this clone. The antigen remains unidentified. One junction end does not reproduce the germline sequence, and a read error may be involved. Splitting the CD4+ cells yielded a CD45RA+ naive subset and a CD45RA-negative memory subset. The data were produced by immunoSEQ multiplex PCR, yet TCRdb's version contains in-frame clones alone and is incomplete. The sample lists some 2,500,000 clones, over 85% occurring once. What was sequenced was naive CD4+ T cells from PBMCs. Subset specified: CD45RA+ positively selected. This rearrangement joins TRBV5-4 to TRBJ2-7, with a possible D match to TRBD1 (6 bases). This clonotype was sampled from a man aged 18 to 30 in good health. Some clones in this sample may be carry-over from other donors' samples. The CDR3 coding sequence is TGTGCCAGCAGCTCCTACCCCGGGACAATCTTCTTC. This translates into CASSSYPGTIFF.